A selection of T cell receptor beta chains follows, all from one sample in a study of T cell responses to AZD1222 COVID-19 vaccine. The assay was immunoSEQ multiplex PCR, and TCRdb's table has in-frame clones only and misses some. The sample contains tens of thousands of clones, roughly 89% of which appear only once. This specimen consisted of peripheral blood, obtained on day 0 of MenACWY control vaccination. The receptors were sampled from an adult in good health. Both conserved end residues are part of each CDR3.

14	TRBJ1-1	TRBV18	CASSPGQGATEAFF
17	TRBJ1-1	TRBV6-2/TRBV6-3	CASSYSHRSFRNTEAFF
16	TRBJ2-3	TRBV27	CASRIGPGVSTDTQYF
15	TRBJ2-1	TRBV2	CASSATSGGVGEQFF
16	TRBJ1-5	TRBV18	CASSLRDRVTGGPQHF
13	TRBJ1-2	TRBV3-1/TRBV3-2	CASSQEGVGGYTF
16	TRBJ2-7	TRBV11-2	CASSSGADRALYEQYF
15	TRBJ2-5	TRBV7-2	CASSYEQTTLSSQYF
16	TRBJ1-6	TRBV21-1	CASSKVCQPTDSPLHF
15	TRBJ2-2	TRBV18	CASSLRQGDTGELFF
14	TRBJ1-4	TRBV10-1	CASSRDSSAEKLFF
14	TRBJ2-7	TRBV27	CASSLSGQSYEQYF
13	TRBJ2-1	TRBV15	CATSRNRVGEQFF
15	TRBJ1-2	TRBV5-6	CASSPSPTDNYGYTF
14	TRBJ1-2	TRBV19	CASSRARSGYGYTF
11	TRBJ1-3	TRBV3-1/TRBV3-2	CASTRGNTIYF
16	TRBJ2-2	TRBV5-6	CASSKLGLENTGELFF
16	TRBJ1-1	TRBV4-2	CASSPRTGERNTEAFF
15	TRBJ1-1	TRBV6-2/TRBV6-3	CASSYSGQVRPEAFF
14	TRBJ2-5	TRBV15	CATSRVGGDETQYF
16	TRBJ2-5	TRBV18	CASSPPHLTGYETQYF
15	TRBJ1-1	TRBV28	CASSFSLGTEVVAFF
14	TRBJ1-2	TRBV15	CATSREGPNYGYTF
14	TRBJ2-1	TRBV7-9	CASSLDSSYNEQFF
15	TRBJ1-2	TRBV7-2	CASSLVGDTGGGYTF
15	TRBJ2-2	TRBV7-2	CASSPPGANTGELFF
14	TRBJ2-7	TRBV25-1	CASSRANPVYEQYF
13	TRBJ1-5	TRBV11-2	CASSLLFNQPQHF
15	TRBJ2-6	TRBV4-1	CASSLDISGANVLTF
13	TRBJ2-5	TRBV6-6	CASSYSDSGTQYF
15	TRBJ2-2	TRBV27	CASSRTGGHPGELFF
15	TRBJ1-6	TRBV4-2	CASSQGGQGGSPLHF
13	TRBJ1-5	TRBV28	CATNRWGDQPQHF
15	TRBJ1-5	TRBV4-1	CASSLERTGNQPQHF
16	TRBJ1-6	TRBV10-3	CAISDSSGQGVTPLHF
17	TRBJ2-1	TRBV27	CASSFDRGTSGDNEQFF
12	TRBJ1-2	TRBV18	CASSQYNYGYTF
16	TRBJ2-3	TRBV7-6	CASSPLSGGGADTQYF
16	TRBJ2-5	TRBV3-1/TRBV3-2	CASSPTGASAGETQYF
14	TRBJ1-5	TRBV6-6	CASSSVQINQPQHF
15	TRBJ1-4	TRBV28	CASSLGPFLNEKLFF
15	TRBJ1-4	TRBV6-5	CASRDTGGDNEKLFF
13	TRBJ1-2	TRBV18	CASSPVSESGYTF
17	TRBJ1-4	TRBV7-2	CASSENLPRGRNEKLFF
14	TRBJ2-2	TRBV28	CASRRDSNTGELFF
14	TRBJ2-3	TRBV4-2	CASGTSGGTDTQYF
11	TRBJ1-2	TRBV9	CASSPGGVRTF
13	TRBJ1-6	TRBV6-5	CASSTGRNSPLHF
15	TRBJ1-5	TRBV19	CASSLGARSNQPQHF
15	TRBJ1-1	TRBV19	CASSQGTGTNTEAFF